This TCR beta chain was identified during a study of tumor-infiltrating lymphocytes in primary liver carcinoma. Across the whole study: Sample counts of productive TCRbeta reads spanned roughly 3.65 to 8 million; these counts were similar across tissue types.

The table lists this clonotype with a few counts. Possible read error: a much larger clone is one base away. This CDR3 contains 15 residues. With a constant-region primer, TCR beta cDNA was made from approximately 520 ng of total RNA. ARM-PCR, slightly modified, supplied the TCR beta libraries through three nested multiplex PCR rounds. For approximately 10 cycles apiece, the opening two PCR rounds ran with TRBV1-TRBV30 forward primers and a C-beta reverse primer. Via MiXCR, TCRdb re-called the multiplex PCR reads, giving one row per CDR3 protein. The data show roughly 100,000 distinct CDR3 sequences, approximately 70% seen once. For each extraction, RNA and DNA were obtained together from 20-30 mg of unsorted bulk tissue. Patients were treatment-naive with chronic HBV infection.

Sequencing was done on a sample of liver tumor tissue from sampling region 2. Documented subset: tumor region T2, inferior pole. This rearrangement joins TRBV12-3 or TRBV12-4 to TRBJ2-1; 8 bases line up with TRBD2. This clonotype was obtained from a woman aged 55-70 years with primary liver carcinoma and hepatitis B virus infection. CDR3 nucleotide sequence: TGTGCCAGCAGTTTCGGGACTAGTACCTACAGTGAGCAGTTCTTC. It codes for CASSFGTSTYSEQFF.